The 25 T cell receptor beta chains below come from one sample, sequenced in a study of stem cell transplantation in POMP-related autoinflammatory disease. The repertoire was sequenced with immunoSEQ multiplex PCR; TCRdb's copy has only in-frame clones and lacks some. The sample has 68,000 or so clones, roughly 93% seen once. The sequenced sample was CD4+ T cells from PBMCs, obtained after stem cell transplantation. The receptor source for this set is a human patient with POMP-related autoinflammation and immune dysregulation (PRAID). A share of the T cells may be of graft donor origin.

The gene calls are TRBV18 and TRBJ2-7; 7 nucleotides match TRBD1. Germline-derived CDR1 and CDR2 are KGHSH and LQKENI. The junction had 3 bases not matched to a gene; V was cut back by 5 bases and J by 2 bases. This CDR3 region has 13 residues. In DNA, the CDR3 is TGTGCCAGCTCAGAGACAGGGACCTACGAGCAGTACTTC. It translates to CASSETGTYEQYF.

V usage is TRBV12-2 and J usage is TRBJ2-5. TRBV12-2 is reported as a pseudogene. This CDR3 region has 17 residues. In nucleotides, the CDR3 is TGTGCAAGTCGCTTAGGGATTCCAGATGATCCTTTCGCGACCCAGTACTTC. Translated, it gives CASRLGIPDDPFATQYF.

CDR3 sequence: CASKGPNAGQFF. The CDR3 bases are TGTGCCAGCAAAGGGCCCAACGCTGGGCAGTTCTTC. The chain combines TRBV2 with TRBJ2-1, with unresolved D. V lost 7 bases, J lost 12 bases, and 16 bases lay in between. This CDR3 is built from 12 residues. Germline CDR1 and CDR2: SNHLY and FYNNEI.

The V and J genes are TRBV19 and TRBJ2-2; the match to TRBD2 covers 8 bases. V gave up 6 bases and J gave up 4 bases; unmatched junction bases: 7. This CDR3 spans 15 amino acids. Germline CDR1 and CDR2: LNHDA and SQIVND (reference sequence). DNA of the CDR3: TGTGCCAGTAGCCGGGGGGGCCCCAGCACCGGGGAGCTGTTTTTT. Its translation is CASSRGGPSTGELFF.

The rearrangement uses TRBV11-2 and TRBJ1-1, with D uncertain. CDR3 length: 14 amino acids. Germline lookup yields CDR1 SGHAT and CDR2 FQNNGV. Trimming removed 0 bases at V and 5 bases at J, with 10 bases between. CDR3 DNA: TGTGCCAGCAGCTTAGAATCGGGGTGGACTGAAGCTTTCTTT. Translated: CASSLESGWTEAFF.

The chain carries TRBV7-3 and TRBJ2-1; D is unresolved. CDR3 size: 16 residues. In germline, CDR1 is SGHTA, CDR2 FQGTGA. V lost 1 base to trimming and J lost 0 bases, with 10 bases between them. Here the CDR3 DNA reads TGTGCCAGCAGCTTAATTGCGGATAGCTCCTACAATGAGCAGTTCTTC. Translated, it gives CASSLIADSSYNEQFF.

This rearrangement joins TRBV6-5 to TRBJ2-7; D gene unclear. V lost 5 bases to trimming and J lost 4 bases, with 12 bases between them. The CDR3 is 13 residues long. The germline CDR1 and CDR2 sequences are MNHEY and SVGAGI. The DNA of the CDR3 is TGTGCCAGCAGTATAGGGTCTTCTTACGAGCAGTACGTC. This gives the protein CASSIGSSYEQYV.

V and J are TRBV19 and TRBJ1-1; D gene ambiguous. Trimming cost V 3 bases and J 4 bases, with 15 bases left between them. CDR1 LNHDA and CDR2 SQIVND come from the germline V gene (reference sequence). This CDR3 contains 15 residues. This CDR3 reads CASSMLASLGTEAFF. The CDR3 DNA is TGTGCCAGTAGTATGTTGGCTAGTCTTGGCACTGAAGCTTTCTTT.

The table lists this clone with a count of one. DNA of the CDR3: TGTGCCAGCAGTTCTAGCGGGAGCAGTTACGAGCAGTACTTC. Encoded protein: CASSSSGSSYEQYF. This chain joins TRBV28 and TRBJ2-7, with 10 bases identical to TRBD2. Germline V gene lookup returns CDR1 MDHEN and CDR2 SYDVKM. This CDR3 is built from 14 residues. Trimming cost V 4 bases and J 4 bases; bases outside gene matches: 4.

The J gene is TRBJ2-7, the V gene TRBV11-2, with TRBD1 as a possible D gene (6 bases). The CDR3 sequence is 14 residues long. Germline-derived CDR1 and CDR2 are SGHAT and FQNNGV. The V end lost 5 bases, the J end lost 3 bases, and 14 bases lay between the germline ends. CDR3 nucleotide sequence: TGTGCCAGCAGCCGAAACAGGGCCAGCTACGAGCAGTACGTC. Translated: CASSRNRASYEQYV.

The chain links TRBV3-1 (or the pseudogene TRBV3-2) to TRBJ1-5; the match to TRBD1 covers 9 bases. V lost 5 bases to trimming and J lost 5 bases; unmatched junction nucleotides: 4. The CDR3 has 14 amino acids. Germline V gene sequence: CDR1 LGHDT, CDR2 YNNKEL (reference sequence). The CDR3 nucleotides are TGTGCCAGCAGCTTACGACAGGGGGATCAGCCCCAGCATTTT. Residues: CASSLRQGDQPQHF.

This chain joins TRBV6-5 and TRBJ1-4; 9 bases fit TRBD1. CDR3 length: 15 residues. Trimming at V came to 6 bases and at J to 5 bases, leaving 7 bases not matched to a gene. The germline V gene encodes CDR1 MNHEY and CDR2 SVGAGI. CDR3 coding DNA: TGTGCCAGCAGGACAGTGACAGGGGGGAATGAAAAACTGTTTTTT. It is translated as CASRTVTGGNEKLFF.

V gene TRBV6-5 combines with J gene TRBJ2-2, with D perhaps matching TRBD2 (5 bases). This CDR3 spans 14 amino acids. Germline loops: CDR1 MNHEY, CDR2 SVGAGI. V dropped 4 bases and J dropped 4 bases, with 10 bases sitting between them. The CDR3 is CASSFGRATGELFF. CDR3 nucleotide sequence: TGTGCCAGCAGTTTCGGGCGGGCCACCGGGGAGCTGTTTTTT.

This chain connects TRBV5-4 to TRBJ2-7; TRBD2 aligns across 12 bases. Germline lookup yields CDR1 SGHNT and CDR2 YYREEE (reference sequence). J gave up 4 bases and V 0 bases, and 8 bases lay outside the gene matches. This CDR3 is 17 amino acids long. The CDR3 loop is CASSLGELAGGLYEQYF. In nucleotides, the CDR3 is TGTGCCAGCAGCTTGGGGGAGCTAGCGGGAGGGCTTTACGAGCAGTACTTC.

This chain joins TRBV11-2 and TRBJ2-2, with TRBD1 as a possible D gene (6 bases). Germline CDR1 reads SGHAT; CDR2 reads FQNNGV. V lost 9 bases and J lost 1, with 12 bases in between. This CDR3 has 14 amino acids. CDR3 sequence reads: CASLTGVNTGELFF. DNA for the CDR3: TGTGCCAGTTTGACAGGAGTGAACACCGGGGAGCTGTTTTTT.

This chain joins TRBV6-5 and TRBJ2-7; maybe TRBD1 (6 bases). The ends were cut back, 7 bases at V and 7 bases at J, with 17 bases in the middle. Germline-derived CDR1 and CDR2 are MNHEY and SVGAGI. The CDR3 has 13 residues. Written as DNA, the CDR3 is TGTGCCAGCAATCAAGACAGGACGGAGGAGCAGTACGTC. It is translated as CASNQDRTEEQYV.

The chain has TRBV4-2 and TRBJ2-5; D is possibly TRBD2 (6 bases). Germline V gene sequence: CDR1 LGHNA, CDR2 YNFKEQ. The CDR3 has 13 residues. Trimming stripped 3 bases from V and 4 bases from J, with 9 bases between. The CDR3 bases are TGTGCCAGCAGCCATCTAGCGTCAGAGACCCAGTACTTC. Its protein product is CASSHLASETQYF.

The CDR3, as DNA: TGTGCCAGTAGTAGACAGGGGGTTGGCGACAATCAGCCCCAGCATTTT. Translating gives CASSRQGVGDNQPQHF. The chain carries TRBV19 and TRBJ1-5, with 9 bases aligning to TRBD1. Unmatched junction bases numbered 7, after V lost 4 bases and J lost 3 bases. CDR3 size: 16 residues. CDR1 and CDR2 (germline): LNHDA, SQIVND (reference sequence).

The rearrangement joins TRBV29-1 to TRBJ1-2; D gene uncertain. V was clipped by 1 base and J by 4 bases, with 10 bases between them. The CDR3 runs 13 residues. CDR1 and CDR2 (germline): SQVTM, ANQGSEA. CDR3 bases: TGCAGCGTTGAAGCGGGCAGGTCCTATGGCTACACCTTC. As protein: CSVEAGRSYGYTF. The complete variable domain, with remaining parts taken from reference TRBV29-1 and TRBJ1-2, reads SAVISQKPSRDICQRGTSLTIQCQVDSQVTMMFWYRQQPGQSLTLIATANQGSEATYESGFVIDKFPISRPNLTFSTLTVSNMSPEDSSIYLCSVEAGRSYGYTFGSGTRLTVV.

The V and J genes are TRBV4-1 and TRBJ2-1, with TRBD2 identical over 7 bases. The germline CDR1 and CDR2 sequences are MGHRA and YSYEKL. Trimming removed 1 base from V and 12 bases from J; junction bases left unmatched: 6. This CDR3 contains 13 residues. CDR3 protein: CASSQGGRGGQFF. The CDR3 DNA reads as TGCGCCAGCAGCCAAGGGGGGAGGGGAGGGCAGTTCTTC.

The chain joins TRBV19 to TRBJ2-3; D is ambiguous. Between the trimmed V and J ends, which lost 5 bases and 2 bases, there was a span of 8 bases. Germline values: CDR1 LNHDA, CDR2 SQIVND (reference sequence). This CDR3 spans 13 amino acids. The CDR3, as DNA: TGTGCCAGTAGTGCCACCCACACAGATACGCAGTATTTT. This codes for CASSATHTDTQYF.

J is TRBJ1-2 and V is TRBV20-1; D unclear. The CDR3 has 13 residues. The V end was cut by 3 bases, the J end by 4 bases, with 12 bases between. Germline V gene sequence: CDR1 DFQATT, CDR2 SNEGSKA (reference sequence). The CDR3 here is CSASPARPYGYTF. For the CDR3, the DNA is TGCAGTGCTAGTCCGGCCCGACCCTATGGCTACACCTTC.

The chain joins TRBV7-9 to TRBJ2-5; D remains ambiguous. The CDR3 extends over 12 amino acids. Germline V gene sequence: CDR1 SEHNR, CDR2 FQNEAQ (reference sequence). The germline V and J ends were trimmed by 4 bases and 7 bases, with 10 bases remaining between them. The chain's CDR3 is CASSSEFRTQYF. The CDR3 DNA reads as TGTGCCAGCAGCTCAGAGTTTCGGACCCAGTACTTC.

This clone occurred once. CDR3 region: CASPGTGSAKYF. DNA of the CDR3: TGCGCCAGTCCTGGGACCGGGAGCGCGAAGTATTTT. This chain joins TRBV5-1 and TRBJ2-3; weak D call: TRBD2 (6 bases). Germline loops: CDR1 SGHRS, CDR2 YFSETQ. Trimming took 8 bases from V and 13 from J, leaving 20 bases between them. The CDR3 is made up of 12 amino acids.

Comments on this clone: The junction and the germline gene differ at one end; a read error may be behind it. The rearrangement uses TRBV11-2 and TRBJ1-5; D unclear. This CDR3 is 17 amino acids long. Germline CDR1 and CDR2: SGHAT and FQNNGV. The CDR3 DNA follows: TGTGCCAGCAGCCTAGAGGGTTCCCAAGTTAGCAATCAGCCCCAGCATTTT. Translated, it gives CASSLEGSQVSNQPQHF. Complete variable domain (other parts from reference TRBV11-2 and TRBJ1-5): EAGVAQSPRYKIIEKRQSVAFWCNPISGHATLYWYQQILGQGPKLLIQFQNNGVVDDSQLPKDRFSAERLKGVDSTLKIQPAKLEDSAVYLCASSLEGSQVSNQPQHFGDGTRLSIL.